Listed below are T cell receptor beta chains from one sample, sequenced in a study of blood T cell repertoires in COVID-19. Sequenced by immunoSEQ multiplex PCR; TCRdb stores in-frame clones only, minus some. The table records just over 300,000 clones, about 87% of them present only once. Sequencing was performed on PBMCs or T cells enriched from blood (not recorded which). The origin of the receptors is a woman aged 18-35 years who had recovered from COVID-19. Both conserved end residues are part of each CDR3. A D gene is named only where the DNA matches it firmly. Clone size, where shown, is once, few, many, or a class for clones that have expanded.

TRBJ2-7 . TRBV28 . CASSLRQRVAYEQYF TGTGCCAGCAGTTTGAGGCAGCGGGTGGCGTACGAGCAGTACTTC
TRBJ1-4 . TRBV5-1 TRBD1 CASSLAGGTANEKLFF TGCGCCAGCAGCTTGGCCGGAGGGACAGCTAATGAAAAACTGTTTTTT
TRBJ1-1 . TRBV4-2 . CASSQDVSEAFF TGTGCCAGCAGCCAAGATGTGAGTGAAGCTTTCTTT
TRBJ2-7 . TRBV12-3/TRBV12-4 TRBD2 CASSTSGFYEQYF TGTGCCAGCAGTACTAGCGGGTTCTACGAGCAGTACTTC
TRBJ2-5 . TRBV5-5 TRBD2 CASSALSGVETQYF TGTGCCAGCAGCGCGCTTAGCGGGGTAGAGACCCAGTACTTC
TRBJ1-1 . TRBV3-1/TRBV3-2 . CASSQSYTEAFF TGTGCCAGCAGCCAATCCTACACTGAAGCTTTCTTT
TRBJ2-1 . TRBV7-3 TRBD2 CASSLLTSAAYNEQFF TGTGCCAGCAGCTTACTAACTAGCGCTGCCTACAATGAGCAGTTCTTC
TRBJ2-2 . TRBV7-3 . CASSLQRRTAVSAGELFF TGTGCCAGCAGCTTACAAAGAAGGACAGCCGTTAGTGCCGGGGAGCTGTTTTTT
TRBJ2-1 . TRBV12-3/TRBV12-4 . CASSWGASGQQFF TGTGCCAGCAGTTGGGGCGCCTCGGGTCAGCAGTTCTTC
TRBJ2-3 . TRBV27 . CASTEMGGSTDTQYF TGTGCCAGCACCGAAATGGGGGGTAGCACAGATACGCAGTATTTT
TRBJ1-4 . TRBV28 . CASTRPGYGLEEKLFF TGTGCCAGCACTCGACCGGGATACGGCCTAGAGGAAAAACTGTTTTTT
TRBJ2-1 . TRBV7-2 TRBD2 CASSLPGGNEQFF TGTGCCAGCAGCCTTCCGGGAGGCAATGAGCAGTTCTTC
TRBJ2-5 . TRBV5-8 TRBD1 CASSFGGLWRDRDFETQYF TGTGCCAGCAGCTTTGGGGGCCTTTGGAGAGACAGGGATTTTGAGACCCAGTACTTC
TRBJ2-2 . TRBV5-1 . CASGLGGNTGELFF TGCGCCAGCGGACTCGGGGGAAACACCGGGGAGCTGTTTTTT
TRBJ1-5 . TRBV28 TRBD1 CASRGPTGRQHF TGTGCCAGCAGGGGACCGACAGGGCGCCAGCATTTT
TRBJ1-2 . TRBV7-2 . CASSLNGGPYYGYTF TGTGCCAGCAGCTTAAACGGGGGTCCTTACTATGGCTACACCTTC
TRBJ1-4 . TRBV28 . CASSLWLQYGEKLFF TGTGCCAGCAGTTTATGGCTACAGTATGGTGAAAAACTGTTTTTT
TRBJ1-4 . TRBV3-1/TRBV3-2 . CASSQDPRGGLNEKLFF TGTGCCAGCAGCCAAGATCCACGAGGAGGGCTAAATGAAAAACTGTTTTTT
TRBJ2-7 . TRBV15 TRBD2 CATATSGGYEQYF TGTGCCACGGCGACTAGCGGGGGATACGAGCAGTACTTC
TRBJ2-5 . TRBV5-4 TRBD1 CASSKDRGQGQETQYF TGTGCCAGCAGCAAAGACAGGGGGCAGGGCCAAGAGACCCAGTACTTC
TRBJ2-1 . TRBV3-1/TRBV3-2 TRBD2 CASSQEIAGVNEQFF TGTGCCAGCAGCCAAGAAATAGCGGGGGTTAATGAGCAGTTCTTC
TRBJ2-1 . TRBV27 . CASSLASPNEQFF TGTGCCAGCAGTTTAGCTAGTCCTAATGAGCAGTTCTTC
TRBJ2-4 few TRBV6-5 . CASSYLNQQYF TGTGCCAGCAGTTACCTGAACCAGCAGTACTTC
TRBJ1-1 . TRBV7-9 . CASSFGRGDTEAFF TGTGCCAGCAGCTTCGGGAGGGGGGACACTGAAGCTTTCTTT
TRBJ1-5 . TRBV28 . CASIVQTGHQPQHF TGTGCCAGCATCGTTCAGACAGGCCATCAGCCCCAGCATTTT
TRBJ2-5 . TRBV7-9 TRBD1 CASMDRGKETQYF TGTGCCAGCATGGACAGGGGGAAAGAGACCCAGTACTTC